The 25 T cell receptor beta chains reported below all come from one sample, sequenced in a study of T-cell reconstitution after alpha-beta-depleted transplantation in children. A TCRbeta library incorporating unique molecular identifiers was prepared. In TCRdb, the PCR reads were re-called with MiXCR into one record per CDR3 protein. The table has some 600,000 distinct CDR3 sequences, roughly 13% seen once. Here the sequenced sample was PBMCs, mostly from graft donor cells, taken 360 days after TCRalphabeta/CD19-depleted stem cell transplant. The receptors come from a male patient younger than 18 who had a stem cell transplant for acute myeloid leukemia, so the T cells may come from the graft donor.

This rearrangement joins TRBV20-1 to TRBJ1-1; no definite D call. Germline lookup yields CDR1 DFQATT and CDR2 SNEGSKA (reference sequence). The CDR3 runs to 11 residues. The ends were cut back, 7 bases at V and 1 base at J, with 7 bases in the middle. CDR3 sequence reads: CSDAGNTEAFF. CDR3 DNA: TGCAGTGATGCGGGGAACACTGAAGCTTTCTTT.

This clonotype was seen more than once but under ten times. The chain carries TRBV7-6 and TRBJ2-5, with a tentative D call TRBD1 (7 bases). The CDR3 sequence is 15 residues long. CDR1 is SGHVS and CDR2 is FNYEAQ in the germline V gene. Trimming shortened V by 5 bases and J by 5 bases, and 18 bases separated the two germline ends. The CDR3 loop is CASSTNRGGGETQYF. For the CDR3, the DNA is TGTGCCAGCAGCACGAACAGGGGTGGAGGGGAGACCCAGTACTTC.

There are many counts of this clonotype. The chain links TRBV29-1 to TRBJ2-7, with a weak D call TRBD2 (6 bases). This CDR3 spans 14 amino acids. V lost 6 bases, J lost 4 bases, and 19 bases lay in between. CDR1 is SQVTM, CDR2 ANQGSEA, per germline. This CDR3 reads CSVTPTGTRYEQYF. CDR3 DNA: TGCAGCGTGACACCCACGGGGACTCGGTACGAGCAGTACTTC.

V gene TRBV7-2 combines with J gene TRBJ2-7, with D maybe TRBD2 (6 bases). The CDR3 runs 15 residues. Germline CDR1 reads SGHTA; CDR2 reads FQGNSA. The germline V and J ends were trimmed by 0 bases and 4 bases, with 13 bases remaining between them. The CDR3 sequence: CASSLAPGSVYEQYF. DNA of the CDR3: TGTGCCAGCAGCTTAGCTCCCGGGAGTGTATACGAGCAGTACTTC.

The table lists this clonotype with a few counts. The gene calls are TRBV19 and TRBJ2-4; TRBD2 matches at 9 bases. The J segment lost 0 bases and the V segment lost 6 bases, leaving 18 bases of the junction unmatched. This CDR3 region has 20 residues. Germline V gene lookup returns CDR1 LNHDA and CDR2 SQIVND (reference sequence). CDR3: CASSVIGLARKLIAKNIQYF. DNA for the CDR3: TGTGCCAGTAGCGTAATCGGACTAGCGAGAAAACTTATAGCCAAAAACATTCAGTACTTC.

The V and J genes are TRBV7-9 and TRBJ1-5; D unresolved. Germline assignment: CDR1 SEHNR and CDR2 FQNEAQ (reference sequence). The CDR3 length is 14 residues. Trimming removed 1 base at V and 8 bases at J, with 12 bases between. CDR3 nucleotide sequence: TGTGCCAGCAGCTTAGTGGCAGGCCCTGAGCCCCAGCATTTT. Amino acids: CASSLVAGPEPQHF.

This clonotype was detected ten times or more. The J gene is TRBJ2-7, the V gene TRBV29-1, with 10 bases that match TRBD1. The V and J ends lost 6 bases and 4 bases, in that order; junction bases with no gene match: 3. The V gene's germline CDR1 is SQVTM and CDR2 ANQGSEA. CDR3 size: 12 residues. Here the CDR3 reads CSVGTGVYEQYF. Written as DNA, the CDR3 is TGCAGCGTCGGGACAGGGGTTTACGAGCAGTACTTC.

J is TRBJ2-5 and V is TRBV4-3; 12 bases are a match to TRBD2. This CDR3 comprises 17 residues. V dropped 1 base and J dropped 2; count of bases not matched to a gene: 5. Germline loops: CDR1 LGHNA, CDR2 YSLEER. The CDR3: CASSQGTSGGWQETQYF. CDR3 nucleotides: TGCGCCAGCAGCCAAGGAACTAGCGGGGGGTGGCAAGAGACCCAGTACTTC.

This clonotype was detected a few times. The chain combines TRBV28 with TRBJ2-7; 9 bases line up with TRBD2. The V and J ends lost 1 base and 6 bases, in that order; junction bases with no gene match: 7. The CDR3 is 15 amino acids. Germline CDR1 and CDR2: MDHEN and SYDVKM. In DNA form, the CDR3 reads TGTGCCAGCAGTTTATCCCGCGGGAGGGCCTCCGAGCAGTACTTC. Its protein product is CASSLSRGRASEQYF. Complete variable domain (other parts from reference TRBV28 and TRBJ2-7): DVKVTQSSRYLVKRTGEKVFLECVQDMDHENMFWYRQDPGLGLRLIYFSYDVKMKEKGDIPEGYSVSREKKERFSLILESASTNQTSMYLCASSLSRGRASEQYFGPGTRLTVT.

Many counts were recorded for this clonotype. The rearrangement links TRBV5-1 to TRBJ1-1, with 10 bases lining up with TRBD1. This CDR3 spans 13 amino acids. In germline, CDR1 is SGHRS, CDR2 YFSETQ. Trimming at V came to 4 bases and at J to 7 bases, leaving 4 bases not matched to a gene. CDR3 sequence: CASSGTGVLEAFF. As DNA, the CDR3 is TGCGCCAGCAGCGGGACAGGGGTGCTTGAAGCTTTCTTT.

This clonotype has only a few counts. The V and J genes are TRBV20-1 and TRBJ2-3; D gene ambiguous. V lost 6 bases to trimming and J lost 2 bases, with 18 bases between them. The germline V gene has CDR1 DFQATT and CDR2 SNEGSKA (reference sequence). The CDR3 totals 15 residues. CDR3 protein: CSASRRRSLTDTQYF. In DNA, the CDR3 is TGCAGTGCCTCCCGAAGACGGAGCCTCACAGATACGCAGTATTTT.

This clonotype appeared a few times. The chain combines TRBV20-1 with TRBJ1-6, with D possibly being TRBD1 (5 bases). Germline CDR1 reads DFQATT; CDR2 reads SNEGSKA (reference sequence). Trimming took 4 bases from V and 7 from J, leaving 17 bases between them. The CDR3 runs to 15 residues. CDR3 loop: CSATQGRRGNSPLHF. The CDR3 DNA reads TGCAGTGCTACGCAGGGTCGACGGGGCAATTCACCCCTCCACTTT.

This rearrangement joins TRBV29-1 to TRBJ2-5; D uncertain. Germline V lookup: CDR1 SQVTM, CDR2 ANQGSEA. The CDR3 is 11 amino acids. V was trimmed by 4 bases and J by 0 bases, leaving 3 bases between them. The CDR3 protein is CSVGYQETQYF. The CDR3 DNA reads TGCAGCGTTGGTTACCAAGAGACCCAGTACTTC.

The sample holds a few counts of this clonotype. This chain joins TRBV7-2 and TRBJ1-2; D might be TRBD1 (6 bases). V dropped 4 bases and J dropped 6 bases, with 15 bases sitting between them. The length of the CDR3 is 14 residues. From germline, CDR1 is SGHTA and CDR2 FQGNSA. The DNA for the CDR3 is TGTGCCAGCAGCTACCTACAGGGTGGGGATGGCTACACCTTC. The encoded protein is CASSYLQGGDGYTF.

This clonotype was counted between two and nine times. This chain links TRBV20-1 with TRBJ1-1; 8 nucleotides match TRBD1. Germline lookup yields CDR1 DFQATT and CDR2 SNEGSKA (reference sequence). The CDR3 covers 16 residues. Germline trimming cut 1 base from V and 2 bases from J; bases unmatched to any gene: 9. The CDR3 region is CSARAPLDRVNTEAFF. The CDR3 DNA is TGCAGTGCTAGAGCGCCCCTGGACAGGGTAAACACTGAAGCTTTCTTT.

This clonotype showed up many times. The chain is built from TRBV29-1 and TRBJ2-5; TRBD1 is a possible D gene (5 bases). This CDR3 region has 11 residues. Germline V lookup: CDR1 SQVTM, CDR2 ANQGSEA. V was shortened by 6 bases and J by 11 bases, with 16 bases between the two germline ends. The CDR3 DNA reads TGCAGCGTCCAACAGGTGGCAGAACAGTACTTC. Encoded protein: CSVQQVAEQYF.

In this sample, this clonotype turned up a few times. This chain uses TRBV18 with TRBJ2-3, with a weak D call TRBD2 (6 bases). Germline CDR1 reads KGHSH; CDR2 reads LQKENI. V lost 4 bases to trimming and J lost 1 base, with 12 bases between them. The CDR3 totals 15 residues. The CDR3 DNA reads TGTGCCAGCTCACTCCTGGGACTCCGCACAGATACGCAGTATTTT. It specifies CASSLLGLRTDTQYF.

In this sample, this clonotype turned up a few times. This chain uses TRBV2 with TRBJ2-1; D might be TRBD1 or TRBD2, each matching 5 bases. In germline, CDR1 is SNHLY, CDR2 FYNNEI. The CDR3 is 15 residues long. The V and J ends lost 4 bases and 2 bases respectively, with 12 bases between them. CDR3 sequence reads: CASSGGTPTYNEQFF. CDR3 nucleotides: TGTGCCAGCAGTGGAGGGACCCCGACCTACAATGAGCAGTTCTTC.

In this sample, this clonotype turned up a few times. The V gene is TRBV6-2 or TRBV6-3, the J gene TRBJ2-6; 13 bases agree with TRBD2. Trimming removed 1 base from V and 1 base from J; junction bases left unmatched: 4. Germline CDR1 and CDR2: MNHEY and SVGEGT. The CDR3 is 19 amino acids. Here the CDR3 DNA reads TGTGCCAGCAGTTACTACCGACTAGCGGGAGGATCTGGGGCCAACGTCCTGACTTTC. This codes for CASSYYRLAGGSGANVLTF.

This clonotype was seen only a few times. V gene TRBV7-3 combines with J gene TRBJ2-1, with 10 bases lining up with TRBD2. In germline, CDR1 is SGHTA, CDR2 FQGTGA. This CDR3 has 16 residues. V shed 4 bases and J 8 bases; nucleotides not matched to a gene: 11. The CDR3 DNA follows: TGTGCCAGCAGCTCAACCCGACTAGCGGGTTTGGATGAGCAGTTCTTC. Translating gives CASSSTRLAGLDEQFF.

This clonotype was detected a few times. The CDR3 is CSVGGLTKNIQYF. The CDR3 nucleotides are TGCAGCGTTGGAGGGTTAACCAAAAACATTCAGTACTTC. The V call is TRBV29-1, the J call TRBJ2-4; possibly TRBD2 for D (5 bases). The CDR3 covers 13 residues. CDR1 and CDR2 from the germline V gene are SQVTM and ANQGSEA. V was trimmed by 4 bases and J by 2 bases, leaving 9 bases between them.

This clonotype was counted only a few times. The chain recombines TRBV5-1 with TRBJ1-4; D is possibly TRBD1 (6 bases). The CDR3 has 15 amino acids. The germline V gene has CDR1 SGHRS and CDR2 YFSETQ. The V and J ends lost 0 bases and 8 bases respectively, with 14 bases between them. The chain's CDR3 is CASSLAGQRGEKLFF. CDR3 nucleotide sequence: TGCGCCAGCAGCTTGGCCGGACAGCGGGGGGAAAAACTGTTTTTT.

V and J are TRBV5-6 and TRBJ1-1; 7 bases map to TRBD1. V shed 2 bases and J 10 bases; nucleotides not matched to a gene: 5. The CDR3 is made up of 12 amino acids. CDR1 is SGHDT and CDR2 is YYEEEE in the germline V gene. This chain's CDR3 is CASSFGGGRAFF. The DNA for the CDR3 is TGTGCCAGCAGCTTCGGAGGGGGCAGAGCTTTCTTT.

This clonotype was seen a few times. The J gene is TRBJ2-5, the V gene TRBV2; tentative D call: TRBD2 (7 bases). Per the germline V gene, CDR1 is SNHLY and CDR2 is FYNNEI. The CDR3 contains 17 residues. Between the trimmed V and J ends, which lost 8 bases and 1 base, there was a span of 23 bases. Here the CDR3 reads CASAEYKGGASQETQYF. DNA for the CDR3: TGTGCCAGCGCCGAATACAAGGGGGGGGCTTCCCAAGAGACCCAGTACTTC.

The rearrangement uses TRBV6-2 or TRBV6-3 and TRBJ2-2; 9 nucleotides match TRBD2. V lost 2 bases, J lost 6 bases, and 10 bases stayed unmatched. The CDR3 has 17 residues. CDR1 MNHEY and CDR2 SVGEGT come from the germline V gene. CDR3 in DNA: TGTGCCAGCAGTTACCCAAGCGGGATAGCGGGGGCCGGGGAGCTGTTTTTT. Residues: CASSYPSGIAGAGELFF.